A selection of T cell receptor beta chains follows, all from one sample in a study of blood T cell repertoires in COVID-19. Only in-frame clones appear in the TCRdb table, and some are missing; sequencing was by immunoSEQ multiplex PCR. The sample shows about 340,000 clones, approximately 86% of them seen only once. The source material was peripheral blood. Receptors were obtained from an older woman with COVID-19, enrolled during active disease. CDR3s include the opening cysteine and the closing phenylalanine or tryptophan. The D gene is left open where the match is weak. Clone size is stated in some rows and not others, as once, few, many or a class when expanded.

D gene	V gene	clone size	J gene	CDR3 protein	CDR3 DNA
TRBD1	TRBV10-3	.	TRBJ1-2	CAISEQGSDTGYTF	TGTGCCATCAGTGAACAGGGGTCAGATACGGGCTACACCTTC
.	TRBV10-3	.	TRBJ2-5	CAISESLAAGETQYF	TGTGCCATCAGTGAGTCCTTAGCTGCCGGGGAGACCCAGTACTTC
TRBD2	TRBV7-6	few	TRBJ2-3	CASSLGGSGGGNTQYF	TGTGCCAGCAGCTTAGGAGGCAGCGGGGGGGGGAATACGCAGTATTTT
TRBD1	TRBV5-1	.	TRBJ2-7	CASSLRQGPYEQYF	TGCGCCAGCAGCCTCCGACAGGGGCCCTACGAGCAGTACTTC
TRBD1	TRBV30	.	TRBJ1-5	CAWSRGQGQPQHF	TGTGCCTGGAGTAGGGGACAGGGCCAGCCCCAGCATTTT
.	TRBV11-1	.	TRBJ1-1	CASSLGFAGRTEAFF	TGTGCCAGCAGCTTAGGATTCGCAGGGCGAACTGAAGCTTTCTTT
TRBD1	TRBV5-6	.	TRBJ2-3	CASSLGDRADTQYF	TGTGCCAGCAGCTTAGGAGACAGGGCTGATACGCAGTATTTT
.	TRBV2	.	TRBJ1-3	CASSPYGETIYF	TGTGCCAGCAGCCCTTACGGTGAAACCATATATTTT
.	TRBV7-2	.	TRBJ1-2	CASSLLRLRENGYTF	TGTGCCAGCAGCTTATTGAGGTTGAGGGAAAATGGCTACACCTTC
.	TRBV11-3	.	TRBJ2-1	CASSLDGRGRNEQFF	TGTGCCAGCAGCTTAGATGGTCGGGGGAGAAATGAGCAGTTCTTC
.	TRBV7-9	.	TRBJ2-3	CASSLVQGTTDTQYF	TGTGCCAGCAGCTTAGTTCAGGGTACCACAGATACGCAGTATTTT
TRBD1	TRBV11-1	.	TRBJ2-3	CASSLLEGARTDTQYF	TGTGCCAGCAGCTTGCTCGAGGGGGCGCGGACAGATACGCAGTATTTT
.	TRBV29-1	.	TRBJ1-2	CSVEGRQQASYGYTF	TGCAGCGTTGAGGGGCGTCAACAGGCGTCCTATGGCTACACCTTC
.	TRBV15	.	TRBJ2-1	CATSRVYRDNEQFF	TGTGCCACCAGCAGAGTGTACCGAGACAATGAGCAGTTCTTC
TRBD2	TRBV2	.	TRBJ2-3	CASSGLALSTDTQYF	TGTGCCAGCAGTGGACTAGCATTAAGCACAGATACGCAGTATTTT
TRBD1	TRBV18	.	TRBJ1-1	CASSPPAGTGSPSNTEAFF	TGTGCCAGCTCACCACCGGCCGGGACAGGGAGTCCCTCGAACACTGAAGCTTTCTTT
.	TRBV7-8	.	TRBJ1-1	CASRAPWNTEAFF	TGTGCCAGCAGGGCCCCGTGGAACACTGAAGCTTTCTTT
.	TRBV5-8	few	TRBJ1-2	CASSLTATFYGYTF	TGTGCCAGCAGCTTGACAGCAACCTTCTATGGCTACACCTTC
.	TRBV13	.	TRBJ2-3	CASMRASTDTQYF	TGTGCCAGCATGAGGGCTAGCACAGATACGCAGTATTTT
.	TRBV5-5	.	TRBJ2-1	CASSLLGQNYNEQFF	TGTGCCAGCAGCTTGTTGGGGCAGAATTACAATGAGCAGTTCTTC
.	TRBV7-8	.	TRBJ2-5	CASSLAIGWSSQETQYF	TGTGCCAGCAGCTTAGCCATCGGATGGAGTTCCCAAGAGACCCAGTACTTC
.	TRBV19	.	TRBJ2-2	CASSPAGTPVEVTGELFF	TGTGCCAGTAGTCCCGCCGGGACTCCCGTGGAGGTCACCGGGGAGCTGTTTTTT
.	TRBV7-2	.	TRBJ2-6	CASSPRGSGANVLTF	TGTGCCAGCAGCCCCAGGGGCTCTGGGGCCAACGTCCTGACTTTC
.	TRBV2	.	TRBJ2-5	CASSSRREETQYF	TGTGCCAGCAGCTCACGGAGAGAAGAGACCCAGTACTTC
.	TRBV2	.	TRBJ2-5	CASGQTQYF	TGTGCCAGCGGGCAGACCCAGTACTTC
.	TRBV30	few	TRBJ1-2	CAWSVGDGYTF	TGTGCCTGGAGTGTCGGAGATGGCTACACCTTC
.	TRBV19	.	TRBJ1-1	CASSHRSGTEAFF	TGTGCCAGTAGCCATAGGTCGGGAACTGAAGCTTTCTTT
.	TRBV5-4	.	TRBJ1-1	CASSLAGLVGRTEAFF	TGTGCCAGCAGCTTGGCGGGTTTAGTCGGTCGCACTGAAGCTTTCTTT
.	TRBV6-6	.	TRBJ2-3	CASSYLGLDTQYF	TGTGCCAGCAGTTACCTCGGACTTGATACGCAGTATTTT
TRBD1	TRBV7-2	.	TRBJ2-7	CASSLARQGGGVYEQYF	TGTGCCAGCAGCTTAGCGAGACAGGGGGGCGGGGTCTACGAGCAGTACTTC
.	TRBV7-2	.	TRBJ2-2	CASSWVAGGTPSNTGELFF	TGTGCCAGCAGCTGGGTAGCAGGAGGGACCCCGTCGAACACCGGGGAGCTGTTTTTT
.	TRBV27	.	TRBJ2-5	CASSLSTGQETQYF	TGTGCCAGCAGTTTGTCCACAGGCCAAGAGACCCAGTACTTC
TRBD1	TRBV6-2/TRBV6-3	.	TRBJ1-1	CASSPTGSFNRGTEAFF	TGTGCCAGCAGTCCGACAGGGTCCTTCAATAGAGGCACTGAAGCTTTCTTT